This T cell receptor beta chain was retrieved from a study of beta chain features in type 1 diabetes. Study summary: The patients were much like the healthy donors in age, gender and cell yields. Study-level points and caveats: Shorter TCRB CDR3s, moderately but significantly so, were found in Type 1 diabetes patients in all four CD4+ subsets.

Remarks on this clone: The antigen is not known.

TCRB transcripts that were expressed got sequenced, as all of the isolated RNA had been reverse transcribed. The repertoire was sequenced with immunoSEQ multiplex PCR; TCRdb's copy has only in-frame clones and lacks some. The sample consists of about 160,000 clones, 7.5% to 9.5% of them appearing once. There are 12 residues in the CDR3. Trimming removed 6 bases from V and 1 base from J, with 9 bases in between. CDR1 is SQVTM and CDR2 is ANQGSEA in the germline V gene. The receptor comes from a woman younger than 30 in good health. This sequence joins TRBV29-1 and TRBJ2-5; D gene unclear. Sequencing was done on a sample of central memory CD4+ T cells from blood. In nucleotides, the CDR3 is TGCAGCGTCGTAAGAGTCCAAGAGACCCAGTACTTC. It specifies CSVVRVQETQYF.